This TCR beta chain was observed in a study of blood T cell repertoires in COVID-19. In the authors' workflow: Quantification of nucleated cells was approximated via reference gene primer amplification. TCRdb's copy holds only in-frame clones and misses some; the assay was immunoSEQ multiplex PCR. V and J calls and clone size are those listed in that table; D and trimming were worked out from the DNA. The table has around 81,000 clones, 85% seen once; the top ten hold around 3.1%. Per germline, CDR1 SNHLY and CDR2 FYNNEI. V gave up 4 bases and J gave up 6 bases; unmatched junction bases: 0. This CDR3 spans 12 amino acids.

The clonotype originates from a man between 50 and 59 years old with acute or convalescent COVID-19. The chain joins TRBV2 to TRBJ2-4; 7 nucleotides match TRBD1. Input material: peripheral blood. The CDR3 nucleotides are TGTGCCAGCAGTGGGACAGGAAACATTCAGTACTTC. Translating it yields CASSGTGNIQYF.